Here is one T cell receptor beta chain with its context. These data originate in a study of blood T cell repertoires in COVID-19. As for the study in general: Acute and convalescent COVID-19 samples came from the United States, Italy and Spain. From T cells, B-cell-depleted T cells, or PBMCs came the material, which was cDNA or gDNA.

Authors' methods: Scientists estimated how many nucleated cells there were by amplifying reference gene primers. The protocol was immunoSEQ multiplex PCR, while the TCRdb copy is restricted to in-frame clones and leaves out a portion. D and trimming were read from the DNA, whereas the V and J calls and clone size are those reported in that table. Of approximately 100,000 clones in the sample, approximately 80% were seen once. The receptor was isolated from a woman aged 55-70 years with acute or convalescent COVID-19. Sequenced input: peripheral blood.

This CDR3 reads CASGRGGGRPYNEQFF. The CDR3 DNA is TGTGCTAGTGGCCGCGGGGGCGGGAGGCCTTACAATGAGCAGTTCTTC. The rearrangement joins TRBV12-5 to TRBJ2-1, with 8 bases fitting TRBD2. Germline V gene lookup returns CDR1 LGHNT and CDR2 FRNRAP. Trimming removed 6 bases from V and 4 bases from J; junction bases left unmatched: 11. The CDR3 has 16 residues.